The clone carrying this T cell receptor (beta chain) showed up many times. Its target is unknown. The sample holds other DNA sequences that translate to the same CDR3. The germline gives CDR1 SQVTM, CDR2 ANQGSEA. This CDR3 comprises 13 residues. Trimming took 4 bases from V and 3 from J, leaving 7 bases between them. The sample is drawn from a study of beta chain features in type 1 diabetes. Study in general: On cell yields, gender and age, patients and healthy donors were similar. Sorted cells, approximately 110 million in number, were examined across all samples.

Findings and caveats of the study: In every one of the four CD4+ subsets, TCRB CDR3s were moderately but significantly shorter in Type 1 diabetes patients. In patients and controls equally, PCR might favor templates that are shorter.

Every isolated RNA sample was fully reverse transcribed, so sequencing captured expressed TCRB transcripts. TCRdb's copy holds only in-frame clones and misses some; the assay was immunoSEQ multiplex PCR. The sample lists under 300,000 clones; around 9.9% were seen once. The chain has TRBV29-1 and TRBJ2-6, with D tentatively TRBD1 (5 bases). What was sequenced was naive CD4+ T cells from blood. The receptor was derived from a man aged 30 to 39 with type 1 diabetes. The CDR3 spells CSVARDGANVLTF. The CDR3 DNA sequence: TGCAGCGTTGCCAGGGATGGGGCCAACGTCCTGACTTTC.